What follows are 29 T cell receptor beta chains derived from one specimen sequenced in a study of cytomegalovirus exposure and HLA in healthy donors. Primers for the PCR totalled 60 Vbeta and 13 Jbeta. The assay was immunoSEQ multiplex PCR, and TCRdb's table has in-frame clones only and misses some. Of tens of thousands of clones in the sample, 75% are singletons; the top ten hold about 8.2%. The sequencing input was PBMCs. These receptors all stem from a man aged 55 to 70 in good health and CMV-seropositive.

This chain joins TRBV7-9 and TRBJ2-2; no definite D call. The CDR3 runs to 16 residues. The germline V gene encodes CDR1 SEHNR and CDR2 FQNEAQ (reference sequence). The ends were cut back, 1 base at V and 2 bases at J, with 11 bases in the middle. Here the CDR3 reads CASSLDPRSNTGELFF. CDR3 in DNA: TGTGCCAGCAGCTTAGATCCTAGAAGTAACACCGGGGAGCTGTTTTTT.

V gene TRBV5-4 combines with J gene TRBJ1-3, with D hard to call. Germline lookup yields CDR1 SGHNT and CDR2 YYREEE (reference sequence). The CDR3 covers 13 residues. V lost 2 bases to trimming and J lost 0 bases, with 3 bases between them. The CDR3 here is CASSFGSGNTIYF. In DNA form, the CDR3 reads TGTGCCAGCAGCTTCGGCTCTGGAAACACCATATATTTT.

The chain is built from TRBV7-9 and TRBJ1-1; the D gene is possibly TRBD1 (6 bases). Germline lookup yields CDR1 SEHNR and CDR2 FQNEAQ (reference sequence). Deletions cut 5 bases from V and 2 bases from J, with 12 bases between. The CDR3 is 14 residues long. CDR3 DNA sequence: TGTGCCAGCAGCGTGGACAGTGTTAACACTGAAGCTTTCTTT. Translation: CASSVDSVNTEAFF.

The chain combines TRBV7-2 with TRBJ1-2; TRBD1 might be the D (6 bases). The CDR3 consists of 13 residues. Trimming left V 5 bases short and J 8 bases short, with 15 bases between. The germline gives CDR1 SGHTA, CDR2 FQGNSA. The chain's CDR3 is CASSLAGAWGYTF. DNA for the CDR3: TGTGCCAGCAGCCTCGCGGGGGCATGGGGCTACACCTTC.

This clone has just one count. This rearrangement joins TRBV11-3 to TRBJ1-2; D possibly corresponds to TRBD1 (5 bases). V gave up 1 base and J gave up 7 bases, with 7 bases separating them. The CDR3 spans 12 residues. Germline V gives CDR1 SGHNT, CDR2 YENEEA. CDR3: CASSLGQGGYTF. Written as DNA, the CDR3 is TGTGCCAGCAGCTTAGGTCAGGGTGGCTACACCTTC. Based on the CDR3 plus reference TRBV11-3 and TRBJ1-2, the full variable domain is EAGVVQSPRYKIIEKKQPVAFWCNPISGHNTLYWYLQNLGQGPELLIRYENEEAVDDSQLPKDRFSAERLKGVDSTLKIQPAELGDSAVYLCASSLGQGGYTFGSGTRLTVV.

This rearrangement joins TRBV6-1 to TRBJ2-5; TRBD2 might be the D (7 bases). CDR1 is MNHNS and CDR2 is SASEGT in the germline V gene. Trimming shortened V by 4 bases and J by 5 bases, and 14 bases separated the two germline ends. The CDR3 runs to 14 residues. CDR3 DNA sequence: TGTGCCAGCAGTGCGGGGGGCGGGCGGGAGACCCAGTACTTC. It translates to CASSAGGGRETQYF.

The chain links TRBV29-1 to TRBJ1-1; TRBD1 aligns across 7 bases. Germline V gene lookup returns CDR1 SQVTM and CDR2 ANQGSEA. The CDR3 is made up of 12 amino acids. The trim removed 4 bases at V and 4 bases at J, leaving 3 bases unmatched. The chain's CDR3 is CSVGQGGTEAFF. The DNA for the CDR3 is TGCAGCGTTGGTCAGGGGGGCACTGAAGCTTTCTTT.

The chain is built from TRBV11-2 and TRBJ1-3; D not resolved. V was cut by 4 bases and J by 2 bases, with 18 bases left in between. The CDR3 has 17 amino acids. Germline V CDR1 and CDR2: SGHAT, FQNNGV. The CDR3 here is CASSSPLWAAAGNTIYF. The CDR3 region has the DNA TGTGCCAGCAGCTCCCCGCTCTGGGCAGCAGCTGGAAACACCATATATTTT.

The V gene is TRBV11-3, the J gene TRBJ2-5, with TRBD2 matching 12 bases. Germline CDR1 reads SGHNT; CDR2 reads YENEEA. This CDR3 has 14 residues. J was trimmed by 10 bases and V by 5 bases; bases with no gene match: 8. Written as DNA, the CDR3 is TGTGCCAGCAGCCAAGAGGCTAGCGGGAGGGACCAGTACTTC. Translation gives CASSQEASGRDQYF.

The V gene is TRBV11-3, the J gene TRBJ2-1; 15 nucleotides align to TRBD2. V was clipped by 5 bases and J by 15 bases; unmatched bases: 11. CDR3 size: 15 residues. Germline CDR1 is SGHNT and CDR2 is YENEEA. The CDR3 here is CASSGPGLAGGLGFF. In DNA, the CDR3 is TGTGCCAGCAGCGGCCCGGGACTAGCGGGAGGCTTGGGGTTCTTC.

This clone appeared once. This chain uses TRBV11-3 with TRBJ2-5, with 8 bases identical to TRBD1. After removal of 4 bases from V and 1 base from J, the junction contained 8 bases not matched to a gene. Germline-derived CDR1 and CDR2 are SGHNT and YENEEA. This CDR3 spans 16 amino acids. CDR3 bases: TGTGCCAGCAGCTCAGCCGACAGGGGACTCCAAGAGACCCAGTACTTC. It codes for CASSSADRGLQETQYF.

This clone was seen a few times. The rearrangement links TRBV6-1 to TRBJ1-1; no clear D. The CDR3 covers 13 residues. Between the trimmed V and J ends, which lost 6 bases and 7 bases, there was a span of 15 bases. Germline V gives CDR1 MNHNS, CDR2 SASEGT. The CDR3, as DNA: TGTGCCAGCAGACCCGACCGGGAGGGTGAAGCTTTCTTT. Amino acids: CASRPDREGEAFF.

The chain couples TRBV5-6 to TRBJ1-5, with 7 bases that match TRBD1. V lost 0 bases to trimming and J lost 4 bases; unmatched junction nucleotides: 4. CDR1 is SGHDT, CDR2 YYEEEE, per germline. This CDR3 region has 15 residues. CDR3 coding DNA: TGTGCCAGCAGCTTGGAGGGGGCAGGTAATCAGCCCCAGCATTTT. Protein: CASSLEGAGNQPQHF.

This clone was counted a few times. J is TRBJ2-1 and V is TRBV6-4, with 10 bases that match TRBD2. Germline lookup yields CDR1 MRHNA and CDR2 SNTAGT. The CDR3 has 15 residues. V dropped 6 bases and J dropped 8; count of bases not matched to a gene: 10. DNA of the CDR3: TGTGCCAGCAGAGATAGCGGGGGGCCCGTTGATGAGCAGTTCTTC. Amino acid sequence: CASRDSGGPVDEQFF.

This rearrangement joins TRBV5-1 to TRBJ2-5, with 9 bases matching TRBD1. The closer fit of TRBJ2-7 to the DNA end suggests the J call may be wrong. Germline V gives CDR1 SGHRS, CDR2 YFSETQ. CDR3 length equals 14 residues. In nucleotides, the CDR3 is TGCGCCAGCAGCTATTTCGGGACAGGGTACGAGCAGTACTTC. It codes for CASSYFGTGYEQYF.

This clone showed up just a few times. The chain has TRBV6-1 and TRBJ2-7; D is uncertain. The germline V and J ends were trimmed by 8 bases and 4 bases, with 6 bases remaining between them. The CDR3 length is 10 residues. Germline V gene sequence: CDR1 MNHNS, CDR2 SASEGT. The CDR3 region is CASFQYEQYF. The CDR3 nucleotides are TGTGCCAGCTTCCAGTACGAGCAGTACTTC.

This clone showed up just a few times. The J gene is TRBJ2-7, the V gene TRBV7-9; maybe TRBD2 (6 bases). V was pared by 3 bases and J by 4 bases, with 16 bases between. This CDR3 is built from 15 residues. In germline, CDR1 is SEHNR, CDR2 FQNEAQ (reference sequence). The CDR3 here is CASSFSGIAAYEQYF. CDR3 DNA sequence: TGTGCCAGCAGCTTCTCGGGGATAGCGGCATACGAGCAGTACTTC.

This clone has just one count. V and J are TRBV13 and TRBJ2-6; 11 positions match TRBD1. The CDR3 consists of 22 residues. After removal of 3 bases from V and 0 bases from J, the junction contained 16 bases not matched to a gene. Germline V gene sequence: CDR1 PRHDT, CDR2 FYEKMQ (reference sequence). The DNA of the CDR3 is TGTGCCAGCAGCTTCGTGGGCGGACAGGGGGCGCTAATACCCTCTGGGGCCAACGTCCTGACTTTC. Its translation is CASSFVGGQGALIPSGANVLTF. Filled out from reference TRBV13 and TRBJ2-6, the complete variable domain reads AAGVIQSPRHLIKEKRETATLKCYPIPRHDTVYWYQQGPGQDPQFLISFYEKMQSDKGSIPDRFSAQQFSDYHSELNMSSLELGDSALYFCASSFVGGQGALIPSGANVLTFGAGSRLTVL.

J is TRBJ2-7 and V is TRBV6-6, with 7 bases aligning to TRBD1. Trimming at V came to 8 bases and at J to 2 bases, leaving 6 bases not matched to a gene. Germline V gives CDR1 MNHNY, CDR2 SVGAGI (reference sequence). The CDR3 loop spans 13 amino acids. The CDR3 loop is CASGRDSPYEQYF. As DNA, the CDR3 is TGTGCCAGCGGACGGGACAGCCCCTACGAGCAGTACTTC.

The V call is TRBV2, the J call TRBJ2-1; 11 bases are a match to TRBD2. This CDR3 region has 16 residues. Germline loops: CDR1 SNHLY, CDR2 FYNNEI. Trimming cost V 5 bases and J 4 bases; bases outside gene matches: 7. CDR3 amino acids: CASSSQGLAEYNEQFF. The CDR3 DNA reads as TGTGCCAGCAGTTCGCAGGGACTAGCGGAGTACAATGAGCAGTTCTTC. The full variable domain, with the rest looked up from reference TRBV2 and TRBJ2-1, is EPEVTQTPSHQVTQMGQEVILRCVPISNHLYFYWYRQILGQKVEFLVSFYNNEISEKSEIFDDQFSVERPDGSNFTLKIRSTKLEDSAMYFCASSSQGLAEYNEQFFGPGTRLTVL.

The rearrangement uses TRBV6-1 and TRBJ2-7, with 9 positions matching TRBD2. Germline lookup yields CDR1 MNHNS and CDR2 SASEGT. V was pared by 6 bases and J by 2 bases, with 5 bases of the junction left unmatched. CDR3 length: 14 amino acids. CDR3 residues: CASRRTSAPYEQYF. In DNA form, the CDR3 reads TGTGCCAGCAGACGGACTAGCGCTCCCTACGAGCAGTACTTC.

The chain couples TRBV19 to TRBJ2-2; 7 nucleotides match TRBD1. J was trimmed by 5 bases and V by 1 base; bases with no gene match: 10. CDR3 length: 17 amino acids. Germline V gives CDR1 LNHDA, CDR2 SQIVND (reference sequence). Here the CDR3 reads CASSIGSRGLGTGELFF. CDR3 coding DNA: TGTGCCAGTAGTATAGGGTCAAGGGGGCTCGGGACCGGGGAGCTGTTTTTT.

The V gene is TRBV6-1, the J gene TRBJ2-5; D ambiguous. This CDR3 contains 12 residues. The germline V and J ends were trimmed by 5 bases and 5 bases, with 9 bases remaining between them. Germline lookup yields CDR1 MNHNS and CDR2 SASEGT. This CDR3 is CASSIGTETQYF. The CDR3 DNA is TGTGCCAGCAGTATTGGCACGGAGACCCAGTACTTC.

The CDR3 spells CASSVSGANYGYTF. The CDR3 DNA is TGTGCCAGCAGCGTAAGCGGGGCAAACTATGGCTACACCTTC. The chain couples TRBV9 to TRBJ1-2, with D perhaps TRBD1 (5 bases). V dropped 1 base and J dropped 2 bases, with 9 bases sitting between them. The CDR3 is 14 amino acids. Germline V lookup: CDR1 SGDLS, CDR2 YYNGEE.

The chain recombines TRBV14 with TRBJ2-4, with D possibly TRBD1 on 6 matching bases. The germline V and J ends were trimmed by 0 bases and 8 bases, with 14 bases remaining between them. CDR3 size: 15 residues. Germline CDR1 reads SGHDN; CDR2 reads FVKESK. CDR3 nucleotides: TGTGCCAGCAGCCAAGATGGACAGAGGAGATACATTCAGTACTTC. It encodes CASSQDGQRRYIQYF.

This clone was seen a handful of times. The chain uses TRBV6-6 and TRBJ2-7; 7 bases fit TRBD1. This CDR3 comprises 15 residues. Germline CDR1 is MNHNY and CDR2 is SVGAGI (reference sequence). Trimming removed 5 bases from V and 2 bases from J; junction bases left unmatched: 9. The CDR3 reads CASSNHRQGTYEQYF. The CDR3 DNA sequence: TGTGCCAGCAGTAACCACCGACAGGGAACCTACGAGCAGTACTTC.

This rearrangement joins TRBV7-9 to TRBJ2-1; D remains ambiguous. The CDR3 sequence is 13 residues long. The germline CDR1 and CDR2 sequences are SEHNR and FQNEAQ (reference sequence). Trimming left V 0 bases short and J 9 bases short, with 9 bases between. CDR3 in amino acids: CASSLASASEQFF. CDR3 DNA: TGTGCCAGCAGCTTAGCATCTGCGAGTGAGCAGTTCTTC. The whole variable domain, filled in from reference TRBV7-9 and TRBJ2-1, reads DTGVSQNPRHKITKRGQNVTFRCDPISEHNRLYWYRQTLGQGPEFLTYFQNEAQLEKSRLLSDRFSAERPKGSFSTLEIQRTEQGDSAMYLCASSLASASEQFFGPGTRLTVL.

Details on this clone: Other nucleotide sequences from this sample produce the same CDR3. The gene calls are TRBV18 and TRBJ1-1; D not certain. Germline assignment: CDR1 KGHSH and CDR2 LQKENI. CDR3 length: 13 residues. V lost 6 bases and J 4 bases, leaving 12 bases between the germline ends. CDR3 sequence reads: CASSPDRGTEAFF. CDR3 nucleotides: TGTGCCAGCTCCCCCGATAGAGGCACTGAAGCTTTCTTT.

The J gene is TRBJ1-4, the V gene TRBV28; 8 bases line up with TRBD1. The V segment lost 7 bases and the J segment 7 bases; nucleotides outside the gene matches: 8. In germline, CDR1 is MDHEN, CDR2 SYDVKM. The CDR3 loop spans 14 amino acids. The DNA of the CDR3 is TGTGCCAGCACCCAGGGGGCCCGGAGTGAAAAACTGTTTTTT. Translated, it gives CASTQGARSEKLFF.